The sample holds many counts of the clone carrying this TCR beta chain. What it binds is unknown. Libraries of TCR beta came from iRepertoire HTBI primers plus Arm-PCR of CDR3 regions. In the original workflow: Throughout the samples, researchers identified fewer than 80 TRBV and approximately 14 TRBJ segments. A single record per CDR3 protein comes from TCRdb applying MiXCR to the multiplex PCR reads. For this entry, the V and J calls and clone size follow TCRdb and not the study's own pipeline. The sample holds about 300,000 distinct CDR3 sequences, about 18% seen once. This CDR3 comprises 14 residues. Germline CDR1 SQVTM, CDR2 ANQGSEA. Trimming at V came to 4 bases and at J to 4 bases, leaving 6 bases not matched to a gene. This record comes from a study of regulatory T cells in long-lasting Graves disease. Time point noted: newly diagnosed GD, antithyroid drugs for less than 3 months. The TCR library was prepared using RNA isolated from PBMCs.

Study-wide results and limits: A greater number of public clonotypes (about 3,000) was shared by persistent patients than by new patients (roughly 930). Persistent disease samples used TRBV28, TRBJ1-2 and TRBJ2-5 preferentially.

This TCR was sampled from a female donor with Graves disease. J is TRBJ1-4 and V is TRBV29-1, with TRBD1 matching over 7 bases. The starting material was peripheral blood mononuclear cells (PBMCs), obtained at new diagnosis, from a patient treated with antithyroid drugs. CDR3: CSVGPQGGNEKLFF. The CDR3 DNA sequence: TGCAGCGTTGGGCCCCAGGGGGGTAATGAAAAACTGTTTTTT.